Below are 25 T cell receptor beta chains sequenced from a single sample in a study of cytomegalovirus exposure and HLA in healthy donors. In the PCR, 60 Vbeta and 13 Jbeta primers were used. Sequenced by immunoSEQ multiplex PCR; TCRdb stores in-frame clones only, minus some. Here the sample spans 75,000 to 95,000 clones, 70% to 80% being singletons. The sample comprised PBMCs. The origin of the receptors is a man in his forties or fifties in good health and CMV-seronegative.

The table lists this clone with a few counts. V usage is TRBV5-8 and J usage is TRBJ1-4; weak D call: TRBD1 (5 bases). The CDR3 has 14 residues. Germline V lookup: CDR1 SGHTS, CDR2 YDEGEE. V gave up 3 bases and J gave up 8 bases, with 14 bases separating them. CDR3 nucleotide sequence: TGTGCCAGCAGCTCCGGGGGGTCTGGAGAAAAACTGTTTTTT. It specifies CASSSGGSGEKLFF.

The chain uses TRBV5-1 and TRBJ1-3; D unclear. The CDR3 is 14 residues long. Germline V gives CDR1 SGHRS, CDR2 YFSETQ. Trimming pared 7 bases from V and 0 bases from J, leaving 11 bases between. The DNA for the CDR3 is TGCGCCAGCGCTCTGGCAGGCTCTGGAAACACCATATATTTT. Residues: CASALAGSGNTIYF.

The chain's CDR3 is CAISETGSPLHF. CDR3 sequence (DNA): TGTGCCATCAGTGAGACAGGATCACCCCTCCACTTT. The chain links TRBV10-3 to TRBJ1-6; D is perhaps TRBD1 (5 bases). This CDR3 spans 12 amino acids. The germline gives CDR1 ENHRY, CDR2 SYGVKD. Trimming cost V 2 bases and J 10 bases, with 6 bases left between them.

The rearrangement uses TRBV11-3 and TRBJ1-1; TRBD1 aligns across 7 bases. This CDR3 is built from 14 residues. The V gene end was trimmed by 8 bases and the J gene end by 1 base; junction bases not matched to a gene: 7. Germline CDR1 and CDR2: SGHNT and YENEEA. CDR3 coding DNA: TGTGCCAGCCATCCGACAGGGAGGAACACTGAAGCTTTCTTT. It is translated as CASHPTGRNTEAFF. Full variable domain (rest looked up from reference TRBV11-3 and TRBJ1-1): EAGVVQSPRYKIIEKKQPVAFWCNPISGHNTLYWYLQNLGQGPELLIRYENEEAVDDSQLPKDRFSAERLKGVDSTLKIQPAELGDSAVYLCASHPTGRNTEAFFGQGTRLTVV.

The V call is TRBV7-9, the J call TRBJ1-2, with D unclear. The V gene's germline CDR1 is SEHNR and CDR2 FQNEAQ (reference sequence). The CDR3 covers 14 residues. Trimming left V 1 base short and J 4 bases short, with 10 bases between. In nucleotides, the CDR3 is TGTGCCAGCAGCTTAGTAGGCAGGTTCTATGGCTACACCTTC. Translating it yields CASSLVGRFYGYTF. Based on the CDR3 plus reference TRBV7-9 and TRBJ1-2, the full variable domain is DTGVSQNPRHKITKRGQNVTFRCDPISEHNRLYWYRQTLGQGPEFLTYFQNEAQLEKSRLLSDRFSAERPKGSFSTLEIQRTEQGDSAMYLCASSLVGRFYGYTFGSGTRLTVV.

The rearrangement links TRBV4-2 to TRBJ2-5; 8 bases fit TRBD2. The CDR3 runs 17 residues. V lost 0 bases, J lost 1 base, and 7 bases stayed unmatched. Per germline, CDR1 LGHNA and CDR2 YNFKEQ. The CDR3 spells CASSQEAAGVFQETQYF. CDR3 sequence (DNA): TGTGCCAGCAGCCAAGAAGCAGCGGGGGTCTTCCAAGAGACCCAGTACTTC.

The V and J genes are TRBV9 and TRBJ2-3, with D tentatively TRBD2 (6 bases). Germline CDR1 reads SGDLS; CDR2 reads YYNGEE. V was clipped by 4 bases and J by 1 base, with 16 bases between them. This CDR3 is 16 amino acids long. CDR3 coding DNA: TGTGCCAGCAGCCCCGGTGTGGGGGAGGGCACAGATACGCAGTATTTT. It specifies CASSPGVGEGTDTQYF.

The chain recombines TRBV7-9 with TRBJ2-1, with 11 bases aligning to TRBD2. Germline lookup yields CDR1 SEHNR and CDR2 FQNEAQ (reference sequence). This CDR3 region has 14 residues. The ends lost 6 bases at V and 7 bases at J; junction bases unmatched: 5. This CDR3 is CASRSGLAVNEQFF. CDR3 nucleotides: TGTGCCAGCAGATCGGGACTAGCGGTTAATGAGCAGTTCTTC. Using reference TRBV7-9 and TRBJ2-1 for the parts outside the CDR3, the full variable domain is DTGVSQNPRHKITKRGQNVTFRCDPISEHNRLYWYRQTLGQGPEFLTYFQNEAQLEKSRLLSDRFSAERPKGSFSTLEIQRTEQGDSAMYLCASRSGLAVNEQFFGPGTRLTVL.

Only one count was recorded for this clone. The identical CDR3 is also encoded by other nucleotide sequences in the sample. V gene TRBV18 combines with J gene TRBJ1-2; no clear D gene. This CDR3 has 13 residues. The V and J ends lost 6 bases and 7 bases respectively, with 15 bases between them. Germline assignment: CDR1 KGHSH and CDR2 LQKENI. The CDR3 bases are TGTGCCAGCTCGCCTGGATTGGAGGGTGGCTACACCTTC. Encoded protein: CASSPGLEGGYTF.

The chain recombines TRBV7-3 with TRBJ2-3, with TRBD2 identical over 11 bases. Germline trimming cut 5 bases from V and 6 bases from J; bases unmatched to any gene: 16. CDR1 and CDR2 (germline): SGHTA, FQGTGA. There are 18 residues in the CDR3. CDR3 amino acids: CASSQAPRTSGGGDTQYF. DNA of the CDR3: TGTGCCAGCAGCCAAGCCCCCCGAACTAGCGGGGGCGGGGATACGCAGTATTTT. Combining the CDR3 with reference TRBV7-3 and TRBJ2-3 gives the whole variable domain GAGVSQTPSNKVTEKGKYVELRCDPISGHTALYWYRQSLGQGPEFLIYFQGTGAADDSGLPNDRFFAVRPEGSVSTLKIQRTERGDSAVYLCASSQAPRTSGGGDTQYFGPGTRLTVL.

The DNA for the CDR3 is TGTGCCAGTAGTGAGCGGACGAGGGAAAAACTGTTTTTT. The encoded protein is CASSERTREKLFF. The rearrangement uses TRBV19 and TRBJ1-4; D unclear. The CDR3 runs 13 residues. V lost 5 bases to trimming and J lost 8 bases, with 12 bases between them. Germline CDR1 LNHDA, CDR2 SQIVND (reference sequence). The full variable domain, completed using reference TRBV19 and TRBJ1-4, is DGGITQSPKYLFRKEGQNVTLSCEQNLNHDAMYWYRQDPGQGLRLIYYSQIVNDFQKGDIAEGYSVSREKKESFPLTVTSAQKNPTAFYLCASSERTREKLFFGSGTQLSVL.

The J gene is TRBJ1-2, the V gene TRBV19; TRBD1 matches at 9 bases. V shed 2 bases and J 2 bases; nucleotides not matched to a gene: 3. The CDR3 contains 15 residues. Germline V CDR1 and CDR2: LNHDA, SQIVND (reference sequence). The CDR3 region has the DNA TGTGCCAGTAGTATACCCACAGGGGGCAACTATGGCTACACCTTC. Its translation: CASSIPTGGNYGYTF.

The chain links TRBV7-2 to TRBJ2-5; 9 bases align to TRBD1. The end of the DNA aligns better with TRBJ2-7, so the J call may be wrong. CDR1 is SGHTA, CDR2 FQGNSA, per germline. CDR3 length equals 16 residues. The chain's CDR3 is CASSFAGTGSYYEQYF. The CDR3 DNA sequence: TGTGCCAGCAGCTTTGCCGGGACAGGGTCTTACTACGAGCAGTACTTC.

As concerns this clone: The junction does not match germline at one end; this may be a read error. This chain joins TRBV11-3 and TRBJ2-3; a possible D gene is TRBD1 (5 bases). The CDR3 extends over 12 amino acids. The germline CDR1 and CDR2 sequences are SGHNT and YENEEA. The chain's CDR3 is CASSTGLDAQYF. DNA of the CDR3: TGTGCCAGCAGCACAGGTTTAGATGCGCAGTATTTT. The whole variable domain, remainder taken from reference TRBV11-3 and TRBJ2-3, is EAGVVQSPRYKIIEKKQPVAFWCNPISGHNTLYWYLQNLGQGPELLIRYENEEAVDDSQLPKDRFSAERLKGVDSTLKIQPAELGDSAVYLCASSTGLDAQYFGPGTRLTVL.

This CDR3 is CASSQGLAEKETQYF. DNA for the CDR3: TGTGCCAGCAGCCAGGGACTAGCGGAGAAAGAGACCCAGTACTTC. The chain links TRBV2 to TRBJ2-5; 11 nucleotides agree with TRBD2. The germline V gene has CDR1 SNHLY and CDR2 FYNNEI. The CDR3 loop spans 15 amino acids. After removal of 6 bases from V and 3 bases from J, the junction contained 6 bases not matched to a gene.

This clone was observed a handful of times. The chain carries TRBV7-2 and TRBJ2-7; TRBD1 matches at 7 bases. The CDR3 spans 14 residues. The germline CDR1 and CDR2 sequences are SGHTA and FQGNSA. The V segment lost 6 bases and the J segment 6 bases; nucleotides outside the gene matches: 11. CDR3 sequence (DNA): TGTGCCAGCAGTTATCGACAGGGTTCGGTCGAGCAGTACTTC. Translated, it gives CASSYRQGSVEQYF.

The V gene is TRBV27, the J gene TRBJ2-3, with 11 bases identical to TRBD1. Trimming took 3 bases from V and 0 from J; bases not matched to a gene: 11. Germline V gene data show CDR1 as MNHEY and CDR2 as SMNVEV (reference sequence). The CDR3 extends over 19 amino acids. CDR3 residues: CASSFRGQGAYSSTDTQYF. The CDR3 region has the DNA TGTGCCAGCAGTTTCCGCGGACAGGGGGCGTACTCTAGCACAGATACGCAGTATTTT.

This chain uses TRBV9 with TRBJ1-1, with a possible D match to TRBD1 (6 bases). Germline CDR1 SGDLS, CDR2 YYNGEE. The CDR3 has 14 amino acids. The germline V and J ends were trimmed by 3 bases and 7 bases, with 16 bases remaining between them. CDR3 DNA: TGTGCCAGCAGCGCGACTGAGGGGGTTGGTGAAGCTTTCTTT. It yields the protein CASSATEGVGEAFF.

The V call is TRBV6-1, the J call TRBJ1-1, with 7 bases fitting TRBD1. Germline CDR1 reads MNHNS; CDR2 reads SASEGT. V was pared by 1 base and J by 3 bases, with 8 bases of the junction left unmatched. This CDR3 has 16 amino acids. CDR3 DNA sequence: TGTGCCAGCAGTGAAGGGGCAGGGGGTTTGTACACTGAAGCTTTCTTT. This translates into CASSEGAGGLYTEAFF.

This clone has only a few counts. The chain combines TRBV12-5 with TRBJ2-5; possibly TRBD2 for D (7 bases). The germline V gene encodes CDR1 LGHNT and CDR2 FRNRAP. This CDR3 is 14 amino acids long. Trimming cost V 8 bases and J 4 bases, with 17 bases left between them. The CDR3: CASLLGGPRETQYF. Written as DNA, the CDR3 is TGTGCTAGTTTATTGGGGGGGCCGAGAGAGACCCAGTACTTC.

Only one count was recorded for this clone. The J gene is TRBJ2-1, the V gene TRBV10-1; 12 bases are shared with TRBD1. The CDR3 covers 17 residues. J was trimmed by 2 bases and V by 0 bases; bases with no gene match: 2. The V gene's germline CDR1 is WNHNN and CDR2 SYGVQD (reference sequence). The CDR3 coding sequence is TGCGCCAGCAGTGAGTCGGGACAGGGGGCGGCCTACAATGAGCAGTTCTTC. Translated, it gives CASSESGQGAAYNEQFF.

The chain employs TRBV7-6 and TRBJ1-6; weak D call: TRBD1 (5 bases). The ends were cut back, 2 bases at V and 6 bases at J, with 14 bases in the middle. The CDR3 spans 16 residues. Germline V gene data show CDR1 as SGHVS and CDR2 as FNYEAQ. The CDR3 here is CASSLRVRGGNSPLHF. In nucleotides, the CDR3 is TGTGCCAGCAGCTTAAGGGTCCGGGGGGGTAATTCACCCCTCCACTTT.

The chain employs TRBV7-3 and TRBJ1-6; D remains unclear. This CDR3 spans 15 amino acids. Trimming pared 0 bases from V and 7 bases from J, leaving 10 bases between. CDR1 SGHTA and CDR2 FQGTGA come from the germline V gene. The CDR3 coding sequence is TGTGCCAGCAGCTTAACAGGCAGGCAGAATTCACCCCTCCACTTT. Encoded protein: CASSLTGRQNSPLHF.

This chain links TRBV7-2 with TRBJ1-2; D ambiguous. Trimming pared 6 bases from V and 3 bases from J, leaving 11 bases between. There are 13 residues in the CDR3. Germline V gives CDR1 SGHTA, CDR2 FQGNSA. The CDR3 DNA is TGTGCCAGCAGATCACCGAGGGACTATGGCTACACCTTC. Its protein product is CASRSPRDYGYTF. Based on the CDR3 plus reference TRBV7-2 and TRBJ1-2, the full variable domain is GAGVSQSPSNKVTEKGKDVELRCDPISGHTALYWYRQSLGQGLEFLIYFQGNSAPDKSGLPSDRFSAERTGGSVSTLTIQRTQQEDSAVYLCASRSPRDYGYTFGSGTRLTVV.

V gene TRBV19 combines with J gene TRBJ1-6; no clear D. This CDR3 comprises 15 residues. Germline V gene lookup returns CDR1 LNHDA and CDR2 SQIVND (reference sequence). V lost 7 bases, J lost 0 bases, and 10 bases lay in between. The CDR3, as DNA: TGTGCCAGTACCGCGGGGAGCTCCTATAATTCACCCCTCCACTTT. It translates to CASTAGSSYNSPLHF.